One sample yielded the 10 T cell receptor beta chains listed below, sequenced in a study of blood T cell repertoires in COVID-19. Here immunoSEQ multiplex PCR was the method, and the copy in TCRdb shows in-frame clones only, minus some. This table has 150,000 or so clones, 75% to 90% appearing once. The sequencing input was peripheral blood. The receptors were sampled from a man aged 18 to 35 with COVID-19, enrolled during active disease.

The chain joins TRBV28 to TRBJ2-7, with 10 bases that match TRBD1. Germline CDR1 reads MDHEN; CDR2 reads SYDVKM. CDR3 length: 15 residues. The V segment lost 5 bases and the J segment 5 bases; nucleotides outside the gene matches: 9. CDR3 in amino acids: CASSRYPGQGNEQYF. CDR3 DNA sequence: TGTGCCAGCAGTCGTTACCCGGGACAGGGGAACGAGCAGTACTTC.

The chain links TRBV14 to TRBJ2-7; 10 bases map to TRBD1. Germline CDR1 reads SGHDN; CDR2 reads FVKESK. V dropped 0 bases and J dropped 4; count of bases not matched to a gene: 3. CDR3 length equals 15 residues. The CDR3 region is CASSQEDRGLYEQYF. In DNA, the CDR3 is TGTGCCAGCAGCCAAGAAGACAGGGGGCTGTACGAGCAGTACTTC.

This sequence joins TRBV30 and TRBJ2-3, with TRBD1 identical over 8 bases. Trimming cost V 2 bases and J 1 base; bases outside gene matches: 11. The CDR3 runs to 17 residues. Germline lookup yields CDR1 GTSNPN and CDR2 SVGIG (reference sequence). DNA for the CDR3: TGTGCCTGGAGTAGGCTAGGACAGGGTTTCGGCACAGATACGCAGTATTTT. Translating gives CAWSRLGQGFGTDTQYF.

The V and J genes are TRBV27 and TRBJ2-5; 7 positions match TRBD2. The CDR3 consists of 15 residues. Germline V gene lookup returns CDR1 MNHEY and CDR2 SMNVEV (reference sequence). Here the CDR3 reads CAQRGEEAARETQYF. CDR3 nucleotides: TGTGCTCAGCGGGGAGAAGAGGCGGCTCGCGAGACCCAGTACTTC.

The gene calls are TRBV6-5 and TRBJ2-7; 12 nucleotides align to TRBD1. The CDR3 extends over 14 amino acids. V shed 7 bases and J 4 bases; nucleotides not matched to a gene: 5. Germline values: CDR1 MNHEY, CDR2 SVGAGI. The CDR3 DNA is TGTGCCAGCAAGCCGGGACAGGGGGCTTACGAGCAGTACTTC. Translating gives CASKPGQGAYEQYF.

The CDR3 bases are TGCACAGGGACTAGCGGGCAAGAGACCCAGTACTTC. It yields the protein CTGTSGQETQYF. The chain uses TRBV29-1 and TRBJ2-5; 12 nucleotides align to TRBD2. The CDR3 runs to 12 residues. CDR1 is SQVTM and CDR2 is ANQGSEA in the germline V gene.

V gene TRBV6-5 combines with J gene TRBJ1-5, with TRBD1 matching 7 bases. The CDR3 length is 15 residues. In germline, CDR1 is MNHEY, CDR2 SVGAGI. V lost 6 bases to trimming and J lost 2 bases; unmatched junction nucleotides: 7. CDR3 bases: TGTGCCAGCAGAGAGACAGGGTTCGGCAATCAGCCCCAGCATTTT. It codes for CASRETGFGNQPQHF.

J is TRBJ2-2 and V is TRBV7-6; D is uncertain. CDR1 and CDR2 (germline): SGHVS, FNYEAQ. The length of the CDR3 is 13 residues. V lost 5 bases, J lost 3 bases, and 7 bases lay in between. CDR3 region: CASSLYHTGELFF. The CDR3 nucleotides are TGTGCCAGCAGCCTATACCACACCGGGGAGCTGTTTTTT.

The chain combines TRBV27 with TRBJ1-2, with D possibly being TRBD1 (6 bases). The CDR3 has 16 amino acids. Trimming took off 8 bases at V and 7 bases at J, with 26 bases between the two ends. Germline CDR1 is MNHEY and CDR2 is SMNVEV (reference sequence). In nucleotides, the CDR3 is TGTGCCAGCGGCCCCATACTAGGGGGGGCAGAGGGTGGCTACACCTTC. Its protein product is CASGPILGGAEGGYTF.

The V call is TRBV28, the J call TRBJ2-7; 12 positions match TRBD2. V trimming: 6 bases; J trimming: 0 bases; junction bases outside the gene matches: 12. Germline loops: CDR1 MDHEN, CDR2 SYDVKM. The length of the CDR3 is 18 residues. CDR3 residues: CASSQLAGGPKSSYEQYF. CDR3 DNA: TGTGCCAGCAGCCAGCTAGCGGGAGGGCCAAAAAGCTCCTACGAGCAGTACTTC.